Below are 32 T cell receptor gamma chains sequenced from a single sample in a study of Vδ1+ human thymocytes. Study-wide results and limits: In the thymus, TRG and TRD repertoires looked highly polyclonal with Gaussian CDR3 lengths.

Extracted RNA was reverse transcribed into cDNA. Multiplex PCR used pooled V-gene forward primers and a constant-region reverse primer to amplify CDR3s. TCRdb re-called the multiplex PCR reads using CATT. The repertoire holds 6,000 to 7,000 gamma-chain clones, with 40% to 50% as singletons. No antigen has been assigned to these receptors. Sequencing was done on a sample of Vdelta1+ gamma-delta thymocytes from the thymus. Subset here: FACS-sorted CD3+ TCRalphabeta- TCRVdelta1+ TCRVdelta2- thymocytes. Receptor source: a boy in the first two years of life who had congenital heart surgery.

This clone was detected only a few times. The genes are TRGV8 and TRGJ1 or TRGJ2. Trimming removed 6 bases from V and 11 bases from J; junction bases left unmatched: 10. Per the germline V gene, CDR1 is VENAVY and CDR2 is YDSYNSRV. CDR3 length: 11 amino acids. CDR3 bases: TGTGCCACCTGGACTCAAGGGCAGAAACTCTTT. Protein sequence: CATWTQGQKLF.

This chain links TRGV5 with TRGJ1 or TRGJ2. No J gene is reported in TCRdb; it was inferred here by comparing the DNA with germline. Germline lookup yields CDR1 VINAFY and CDR2 YDVSNSKD. The CDR3 spans 11 residues. J was trimmed by 12 bases and V by 2 bases; bases with no gene match: 7. CDR3 DNA sequence: TGTGCCACCTGGGACAAGCACTGGAAACTCTTT. This encodes CATWDKHWKLF.

This clone was observed a handful of times. The rearrangement joins TRGV3 to TRGJ1 or TRGJ2. Here the J gene was assigned by germline matching of the DNA, as TCRdb has none. J was trimmed by 4 bases and V by 5 bases; bases with no gene match: 5. The CDR3 runs 12 residues. CDR1 and CDR2 (germline): VTNTFY, YDVSTARD (reference sequence). For the CDR3, the DNA is TGTGCCACCTGGGGCCCCTATTATAAGAAACTCTTT. Amino acid sequence: CATWGPYYKKLF.

This clone was seen a few times. The chain employs TRGV4 and TRGJ1 or TRGJ2. Per germline, CDR1 EGSTGY and CDR2 YDSYTSSV. This CDR3 region has 11 residues. J was trimmed by 6 bases and V by 5 bases; bases with no gene match: 4. In nucleotides, the CDR3 is TGTGCCACCTGGGGGGGTTATAAGAAACTCTTT. Translated, it gives CATWGGYKKLF.

V gene TRGV4 combines with J gene TRGJ1 or TRGJ2. The germline V gene has CDR1 EGSTGY and CDR2 YDSYTSSV. V was clipped by 5 bases and J by 0 bases; unmatched bases: 4. This CDR3 spans 13 amino acids. CDR3 coding DNA: TGTGCCACCTGGGTCTCGAATTATTATAAGAAACTCTTT. As protein: CATWVSNYYKKLF.

The J gene is TRGJ1 or TRGJ2, the V gene TRGV3. TCRdb offers no J gene call, so here the DNA was matched to germline to obtain one. V lost 5 bases, J lost 12 bases, and 7 bases stayed unmatched. The V gene's germline CDR1 is VTNTFY and CDR2 YDVSTARD (reference sequence). This CDR3 region has 10 residues. The CDR3 DNA is TGTGCCACCTGGGGGCGTTGGAAACTCTTT. Its protein product is CATWGRWKLF.

The chain recombines TRGV4 with TRGJ1 or TRGJ2. TCRdb records no J gene; here it was assigned by comparing the DNA to germline. This CDR3 has 12 amino acids. Per the germline V gene, CDR1 is EGSTGY and CDR2 is YDSYTSSV. V was clipped by 3 bases and J by 5 bases; unmatched bases: 4. CDR3 region: CATWDFDYKKLF. The CDR3 nucleotides are TGTGCCACCTGGGATTTTGATTATAAGAAACTCTTT.

V gene TRGV9 combines with J gene TRGJ1 or TRGJ2. Germline values: CDR1 GITISATS, CDR2 ISYDGTV (reference sequence). With 4 bases clipped from V and 7 bases from J, the junction kept 4 bases outside the gene matches. The CDR3 is 11 residues long. The CDR3 DNA is TGTGCCTTGTGGGATGGCTATAAGAAACTCTTT. This sequence encodes CALWDGYKKLF.

This clone is labeled as medium-sized. The identical CDR3 is also encoded by other nucleotide sequences in the sample. The chain links TRGV4 to TRGJ1 or TRGJ2. V was clipped by 2 bases and J by 5 bases; unmatched bases: 0. There are 11 residues in the CDR3. Germline V gives CDR1 EGSTGY, CDR2 YDSYTSSV. The CDR3 region has the DNA TGTGCCACCTGGGATGATTATAAGAAACTCTTT. Protein product: CATWDDYKKLF.

The gene calls are TRGV4 and TRGJ1 or TRGJ2. The J gene comes from matching the DNA to germline here; TCRdb lacks it. From germline, CDR1 is EGSTGY and CDR2 YDSYTSSV. With V trimmed by 0 bases and J by 3 bases, 5 bases remained unmatched. The CDR3 sequence is 14 residues long. CDR3 sequence reads: CATWDGTLYYKKLF. The CDR3 nucleotides read TGTGCCACCTGGGATGGGACCCTTTATTATAAGAAACTCTTT.

The chain has TRGV3 and TRGJ1 or TRGJ2. The germline gives CDR1 VTNTFY, CDR2 YDVSTARD (reference sequence). The ends lost 4 bases at V and 4 bases at J; junction bases unmatched: 10. The CDR3 has 14 residues. DNA of the CDR3: TGTGCCACCTGGGAGAAGGCAGTGTATTATAAGAAACTCTTT. It encodes CATWEKAVYYKKLF.

This clone rates as medium-sized. This chain links TRGV5 with TRGJ1 or TRGJ2. This CDR3 has 13 residues. Germline values: CDR1 VINAFY, CDR2 YDVSNSKD. Trimming cost V 0 bases and J 3 bases; bases outside gene matches: 2. CDR3 amino acids: CATWDRRYYKKLF. CDR3 nucleotides: TGTGCCACCTGGGACAGGCGTTATTATAAGAAACTCTTT.

This rearrangement joins TRGV9 to TRGJ1 or TRGJ2. CDR1 is GITISATS and CDR2 is ISYDGTV in the germline V gene (reference sequence). This CDR3 has 14 residues. Trimming took 0 bases from V and 6 from J; bases not matched to a gene: 8. This CDR3 reads CALWEVRVRYKKLF. The CDR3 nucleotides read TGTGCCTTGTGGGAGGTGCGCGTTCGTTATAAGAAACTCTTT.

This clone was observed a few times. The chain combines TRGV5 with TRGJ1 or TRGJ2. This CDR3 is 14 amino acids long. CDR1 and CDR2 from the germline V gene are VINAFY and YDVSNSKD. With V trimmed by 9 bases and J by 8 bases, 19 bases remained unmatched. This chain's CDR3 is CATEELRGSHKKLF. Written as DNA, the CDR3 is TGTGCCACCGAAGAATTAAGAGGGTCCCATAAGAAACTCTTT.

The chain combines TRGV8 with TRGJ1 or TRGJ2. The J gene, left out of TCRdb, was set here by checking the DNA against germline. CDR3 length: 17 amino acids. The ends lost 2 bases at V and 3 bases at J; junction bases unmatched: 16. Germline-derived CDR1 and CDR2 are VENAVY and YDSYNSRV. The CDR3 nucleotides are TGTGCCACCTGGGATACCGAGTCTCCCCGGCCTTATTATAAGAAACTCTTT. Protein product: CATWDTESPRPYYKKLF.

This chain uses TRGV4 with TRGJ1 or TRGJ2. As TCRdb names no J gene, one was assigned here on the basis of a DNA match to germline. The CDR3 sequence is 11 residues long. Losses at the gene ends were 3 bases for V and 11 bases for J; bases not matched to a gene: 7. CDR1 and CDR2 from the germline V gene are EGSTGY and YDSYTSSV. The CDR3 bases are TGTGCCACCTGGGATCTGGGCCAGAAACTCTTT. This sequence encodes CATWDLGQKLF.

The chain joins TRGV4 to TRGJ1 or TRGJ2. The J gene, left out of TCRdb, was set here by checking the DNA against germline. The CDR3 spans 12 residues. In germline, CDR1 is EGSTGY, CDR2 YDSYTSSV. The V gene end was trimmed by 3 bases and the J gene end by 5 bases; junction bases not matched to a gene: 4. CDR3 sequence reads: CATWDTDYKKLF. The DNA of the CDR3 is TGTGCCACCTGGGATACAGATTATAAGAAACTCTTT.

This chain links TRGV4 with TRGJ1 or TRGJ2. The CDR3 extends over 13 amino acids. CDR1 is EGSTGY and CDR2 is YDSYTSSV in the germline V gene. V lost 0 bases and J lost 5; bases outside the gene matches: 4. The CDR3 loop is CATWDGPNYKKLF. In DNA, the CDR3 is TGTGCCACCTGGGATGGGCCCAATTATAAGAAACTCTTT.

This chain links TRGV9 with TRGJ1 or TRGJ2. TCRdb leaves out the J gene; it was filled in here by matching the DNA to germline. The germline V gene has CDR1 GITISATS and CDR2 ISYDGTV (reference sequence). The CDR3 has 12 residues. With 3 bases clipped from V and 4 bases from J, the junction kept 3 bases outside the gene matches. CDR3 DNA sequence: TGTGCCTTGTGGGAGAACTATTATAAGAAACTCTTT. It is translated as CALWENYYKKLF.

The chain employs TRGV5 and TRGJ1 or TRGJ2. The J gene is not listed in TCRdb, so it was assigned here from a DNA match to germline. Trimming removed 0 bases from V and 2 bases from J; junction bases left unmatched: 7. The CDR3 sequence is 15 residues long. Germline loops: CDR1 VINAFY, CDR2 YDVSNSKD. The CDR3 spells CATWDRLGDYYKKLF. As DNA, the CDR3 is TGTGCCACCTGGGACAGGCTTGGGGATTATTATAAGAAACTCTTT.

This clone was picked up a small number of times. This may be a read error: a much more frequent sequence differs by one nucleotide. J is TRGJ1 or TRGJ2 and V is TRGV9. Germline CDR1 and CDR2: GITISATS and ISYDGTV (reference sequence). This CDR3 comprises 13 residues. Trimming removed 0 bases from V and 5 bases from J; junction bases left unmatched: 4. The CDR3 loop reads CALWEVLDYKKLF. The CDR3 nucleotides read TGTGCCTTGTGGGAGGTGCTGGATTATAAGAAACTCTTT.

The J gene was identified as TRGJ1 or TRGJ2, and no V gene was called. The CDR3 consists of 13 residues. The CDR3 bases are TGTGCCACCTGGAAAAGTTTTTATTATAAGAAACTCTTT. Encoded protein: CATWKSFYYKKLF.

The chain recombines TRGV5 with TRGJ1 or TRGJ2. The J gene is absent in TCRdb and was assigned here via DNA matching to germline. V lost 0 bases and J lost 1; bases outside the gene matches: 9. Germline-derived CDR1 and CDR2 are VINAFY and YDVSNSKD. This CDR3 spans 16 amino acids. The CDR3 is CATWDRLKRNYYKKLF. CDR3 DNA sequence: TGTGCCACCTGGGACAGGCTAAAGAGAAATTATTATAAGAAACTCTTT.

The table lists this clone with a few counts. This rearrangement joins TRGV4 to TRGJ1 or TRGJ2. Trimming took 0 bases from V and 3 from J; bases not matched to a gene: 2. This CDR3 contains 13 residues. Per the germline V gene, CDR1 is EGSTGY and CDR2 is YDSYTSSV. In DNA form, the CDR3 reads TGTGCCACCTGGGATGGGAGTTATTATAAGAAACTCTTT. Its translation is CATWDGSYYKKLF.

The chain joins TRGV4 to TRGJ1 or TRGJ2. Germline matching of the DNA provided the J gene here, since TCRdb leaves it blank. The V segment lost 3 bases and the J segment 6 bases; nucleotides outside the gene matches: 8. The CDR3 consists of 13 residues. CDR1 and CDR2 from the germline V gene are EGSTGY and YDSYTSSV. DNA of the CDR3: TGTGCCACCTGGGATCATCCTAGTTATAAGAAACTCTTT. The encoded protein is CATWDHPSYKKLF.

This sequence joins TRGV8 and TRGJP1. J lost 0 bases, V lost 5 bases, and 3 bases had no gene match. CDR1 is VENAVY and CDR2 is YDSYNSRV in the germline V gene. The CDR3 is 14 amino acids. CDR3 protein: CATWAYTTGWFKIF. The CDR3 DNA is TGTGCCACCTGGGCCTATACCACTGGTTGGTTCAAGATATTT.

The chain joins TRGV8 to TRGJ1 or TRGJ2. The CDR3 runs 12 residues. The germline gives CDR1 VENAVY, CDR2 YDSYNSRV. V lost 3 bases to trimming and J lost 4 bases; unmatched junction nucleotides: 3. The CDR3 DNA follows: TGTGCCACCTGGGATGGATATTATAAGAAACTCTTT. It specifies CATWDGYYKKLF.

This clone was observed a handful of times. V gene TRGV9 combines with J gene TRGJ1 or TRGJ2. CDR1 is GITISATS and CDR2 is ISYDGTV in the germline V gene (reference sequence). V lost 3 bases and J lost 1; bases outside the gene matches: 3. This CDR3 is 13 amino acids long. The CDR3 DNA reads as TGTGCCTTGTGGGAGACAAATTATTATAAGAAACTCTTT. It encodes CALWETNYYKKLF.

Remarks on this clone: One end of the junction varies from germline; a read error may be responsible. The chain combines TRGV3 with TRGJ1 or TRGJ2. Germline CDR1 is VTNTFY and CDR2 is YDVSTARD (reference sequence). The CDR3 runs 12 residues. CDR3 region: CATWDRQDKKLF. The CDR3 DNA is TGTGCCACCTGGGACAGGCAGGATAAGAAACTATTT.

The rearrangement links TRGV5 to TRGJ1 or TRGJ2. As TCRdb names no J gene, one was assigned here on the basis of a DNA match to germline. Germline CDR1 is VINAFY and CDR2 is YDVSNSKD. V was pared by 0 bases and J by 9 bases, with 8 bases of the junction left unmatched. The CDR3 is made up of 13 amino acids. The DNA of the CDR3 is TGTGCCACCTGGGACAGGCCCTTGTTTAAGAAACTCTTT. It is translated as CATWDRPLFKKLF.

The chain couples TRGV3 to TRGJ1 or TRGJ2. The CDR3 covers 14 residues. The germline gives CDR1 VTNTFY, CDR2 YDVSTARD (reference sequence). The J segment lost 10 bases and the V segment lost 0 bases, leaving 12 bases of the junction unmatched. The CDR3 sequence is CATWDRHVIGKKLF. CDR3 sequence (DNA): TGTGCCACCTGGGACAGGCACGTTATTGGGAAGAAACTCTTT.

The V and J genes are TRGV5 and TRGJ1 or TRGJ2. The J gene is absent in TCRdb and was assigned here via DNA matching to germline. Germline V CDR1 and CDR2: VINAFY, YDVSNSKD. The CDR3 length is 17 residues. V lost 3 bases to trimming and J lost 0 bases; unmatched junction nucleotides: 14. The CDR3, as DNA: TGTGCCACCTGGGACTATCCCCTGCCCACGAATTATTATAAGAAACTCTTT. Protein: CATWDYPLPTNYYKKLF.